This T cell receptor (beta chain) was identified during a study of blood T cell repertoires in COVID-19. Across the whole study: Whether acute or convalescent, the COVID-19 samples came from the United States, Italy and Spain.

V shed 3 bases and J shed 3 bases, with 11 bases lying between them. CDR3 length: 15 amino acids. From germline, CDR1 is KGHSH and CDR2 LQKENI. Under the authors' procedure: Nucleated cell number was recorded as an estimate derived from reference gene primer amplification. TCRdb's table, derived via immunoSEQ multiplex PCR, lists solely in-frame clones and lacks some. That table is the source of V, J and clone size, and D and trimming were worked out from the DNA. The sample lists 60,000 to 80,000 clones; more than 75% were seen once. The sample consisted of peripheral blood. This clonotype originated in a human donor in a cohort sampled during active COVID-19. V is TRBV18 and J is TRBJ1-4; possibly TRBD1 for D (5 bases). CDR3 region: CASSPQRQPNEKLFF. The CDR3 region has the DNA TGTGCCAGCTCACCCCAGAGACAGCCTAATGAAAAACTGTTTTTT. Full variable domain (outside the CDR3, taken from reference TRBV18 and TRBJ1-4): NAGVMQNPRHLVRRRGQEARLRCSPMKGHSHVYWYRQLPEEGLKFMVYLQKENIIDESGMPKERFSAEFPKEGPSILRIQQVVRGDSAAYFCASSPQRQPNEKLFFGSGTQLSVL.